Listed here are 9 T cell receptor beta chains from one sample, sequenced in a study of blood T cells in healthy people across ages. Sample-barcoded 5' priming and a J-beta primer mix drove a second PCR of roughly 7 to 11 cycles. One entry per CDR3 protein results from TCRdb running MiXCR on the 5' RACE reads. The data show around 800,000 distinct CDR3 sequences, 44% seen once. Specimen: blood. These receptors originate from a man in his 60s in good health.

This clonotype turned up a few times. The CDR3 reads CASSQGTGGRVRTDTQYF. Written as DNA, the CDR3 is TGCGCCAGCAGCCAAGGGACAGGGGGCCGAGTGAGGACAGATACGCAGTATTTT. This sequence joins TRBV4-3 and TRBJ2-3, with 11 bases lining up with TRBD1. J gave up 3 bases and V 1 base, and 9 bases lay outside the gene matches. This CDR3 is built from 18 residues. The V gene's germline CDR1 is LGHNA and CDR2 YSLEER.

This clonotype was seen at least ten times. The chain links TRBV12-3 or TRBV12-4 to TRBJ2-6; D perhaps matches TRBD2 (6 bases). The CDR3 runs 16 residues. V lost 6 bases and J lost 1, with 13 bases in between. CDR3 DNA sequence: TGTGCCAGCAGATGGGGGGACGCGTCTGGGGCCAACGTCCTGACTTTC. This gives the protein CASRWGDASGANVLTF.

V usage is TRBV27 and J usage is TRBJ2-3; no definite D call. The CDR3 is 15 amino acids. Per the germline V gene, CDR1 is MNHEY and CDR2 is SMNVEV (reference sequence). Trimming pared 4 bases from V and 0 bases from J, leaving 11 bases between. The CDR3 protein is CASSSLGISTDTQYF. The CDR3 DNA is TGTGCCAGCAGTTCCTTAGGGATTAGCACAGATACGCAGTATTTT.

The rearrangement uses TRBV7-2 and TRBJ2-7, with TRBD2 matching 9 bases. The CDR3 spans 16 residues. CDR1 is SGHTA and CDR2 is FQGNSA in the germline V gene. J lost 2 bases, V lost 0 bases, and 5 bases had no gene match. CDR3 residues: CASSLAASGVAYEQYF. CDR3 sequence (DNA): TGTGCCAGCAGCTTAGCGGCTAGCGGGGTTGCCTACGAGCAGTACTTC.

The chain couples TRBV10-3 to TRBJ2-5; TRBD1 agrees at 12 bases. The J call may be incorrect, as the DNA end agrees better with TRBJ2-7. The germline CDR1 and CDR2 sequences are ENHRY and SYGVKD. This CDR3 has 16 amino acids. The CDR3 sequence: CAISESPGQGAYEQYF. In nucleotides, the CDR3 is TGTGCCATCAGTGAGTCTCCGGGACAGGGGGCTTACGAGCAGTACTTC.

A note on this clonotype: A read error is possible here, since a much larger clone lies one base away. This chain connects TRBV6-2 or TRBV6-3 to TRBJ2-6; D might be TRBD1 (6 bases). Trimming stripped 6 bases from V and 2 bases from J, with 11 bases between. CDR1 and CDR2 (germline): MNHEY, SVGEGT. CDR3 size: 15 residues. As DNA, the CDR3 is TGTGCCAGCAGCACGCAGGGGACTGGGGCCAACGTCCTGACTTTC. Its translation is CASSTQGTGANVLTF.

The rearrangement uses TRBV7-9 and TRBJ1-1, with a tentative D call TRBD1 (5 bases). From germline, CDR1 is SEHNR and CDR2 FQNEAQ (reference sequence). The CDR3 runs to 18 residues. The V end lost 5 bases, the J end lost 5 bases, and 27 bases lay between the germline ends. CDR3 sequence (DNA): TGTGCCAGCAGCAGAGGACCTGACGAGGGGCTAAGAGGGACTGAAGCTTTCTTT. Protein sequence: CASSRGPDEGLRGTEAFF.

This clonotype was recorded once. This sequence joins TRBV20-1 and TRBJ2-3; D unclear. The CDR3 runs to 12 residues. CDR1 is DFQATT and CDR2 is SNEGSKA in the germline V gene (reference sequence). Trimming pared 0 bases from V and 9 bases from J, leaving 10 bases between. This CDR3 reads CSARDSGRTQYF. For the CDR3, the DNA is TGCAGTGCTAGAGATTCGGGTCGGACGCAGTATTTT.

This clonotype has just a few counts. The chain has TRBV5-1 and TRBJ2-5; maybe TRBD2 (6 bases). This CDR3 has 15 amino acids. Germline V gives CDR1 SGHRS, CDR2 YFSETQ. Trimming shortened V by 5 bases and J by 1 base, and 15 bases separated the two germline ends. CDR3 sequence reads: CASRLLGGTQETQYF. The CDR3 DNA reads TGCGCCAGCAGGCTACTAGGCGGGACCCAAGAGACCCAGTACTTC.